This TCR beta chain originates from a study of cytomegalovirus exposure and HLA in healthy donors. The PCR used 60 Vbeta and 13 Jbeta primers. Some clones are missing from TCRdb's copy, which holds only in-frame ones; the method was immunoSEQ multiplex PCR. The sample lists 130,000 or so clones; roughly 80% were seen once. V lost 4 bases to trimming and J lost 6 bases; unmatched junction nucleotides: 4. Germline CDR1 and CDR2: SGDLS and YYNGEE. This CDR3 has 13 residues. The material sequenced was PBMCs. The chain joins TRBV9 to TRBJ1-1, with 9 bases identical to TRBD1. This clonotype was sampled from a woman aged 35 to 49 in good health and CMV-seropositive. As DNA, the CDR3 is TGTGCCAGCAGCCCGCGACAGGGGGCTGAAGCTTTCTTT. This encodes CASSPRQGAEAFF. Full variable domain (rest looked up from reference TRBV9 and TRBJ1-1): DSGVTQTPKHLITATGQRVTLRCSPRSGDLSVYWYQQSLDQGLQFLIQYYNGEERAKGNILERFSAQQFPDLHSELNLSSLELGDSALYFCASSPRQGAEAFFGQGTRLTVV.